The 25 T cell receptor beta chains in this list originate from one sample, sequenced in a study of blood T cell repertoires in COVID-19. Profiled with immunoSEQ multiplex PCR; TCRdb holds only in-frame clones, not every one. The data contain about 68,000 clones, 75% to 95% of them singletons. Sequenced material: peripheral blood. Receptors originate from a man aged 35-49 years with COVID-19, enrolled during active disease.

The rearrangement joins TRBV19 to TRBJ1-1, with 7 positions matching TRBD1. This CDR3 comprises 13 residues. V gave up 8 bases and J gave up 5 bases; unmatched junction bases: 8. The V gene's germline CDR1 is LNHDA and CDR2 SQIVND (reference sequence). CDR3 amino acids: CASSGQMGTEAFF. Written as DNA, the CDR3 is TGTGCCAGTTCGGGACAGATGGGAACTGAAGCTTTCTTT.

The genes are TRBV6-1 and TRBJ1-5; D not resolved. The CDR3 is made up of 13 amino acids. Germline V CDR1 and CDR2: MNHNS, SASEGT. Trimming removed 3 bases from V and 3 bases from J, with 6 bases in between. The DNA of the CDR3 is TGTGCCAGCAGTGATCAGATCAATCAGCCCCAGCATTTT. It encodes CASSDQINQPQHF.

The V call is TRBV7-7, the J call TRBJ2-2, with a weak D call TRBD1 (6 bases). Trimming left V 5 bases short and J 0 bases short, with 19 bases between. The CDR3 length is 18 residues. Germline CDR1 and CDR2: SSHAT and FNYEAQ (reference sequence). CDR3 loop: CASSQIDLGQPNTGELFF. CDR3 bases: TGTGCCAGCAGCCAAATCGATCTGGGACAACCGAACACCGGGGAGCTGTTTTTT.

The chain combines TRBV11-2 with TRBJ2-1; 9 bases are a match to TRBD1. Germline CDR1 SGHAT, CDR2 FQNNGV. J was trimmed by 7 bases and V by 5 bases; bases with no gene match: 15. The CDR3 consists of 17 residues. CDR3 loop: CASSPLQGATVRNEQFF. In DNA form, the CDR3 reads TGTGCCAGCAGCCCATTACAGGGGGCGACGGTAAGAAATGAGCAGTTCTTC.

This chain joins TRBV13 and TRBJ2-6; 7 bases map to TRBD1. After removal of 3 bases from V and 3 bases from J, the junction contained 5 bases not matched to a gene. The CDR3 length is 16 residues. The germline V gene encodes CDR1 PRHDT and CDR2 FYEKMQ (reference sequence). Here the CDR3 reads CASSLGQQSGANVLTF. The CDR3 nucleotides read TGTGCCAGCAGCTTGGGACAGCAAAGTGGGGCCAACGTCCTGACTTTC. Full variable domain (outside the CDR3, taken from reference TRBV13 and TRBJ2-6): AAGVIQSPRHLIKEKRETATLKCYPIPRHDTVYWYQQGPGQDPQFLISFYEKMQSDKGSIPDRFSAQQFSDYHSELNMSSLELGDSALYFCASSLGQQSGANVLTFGAGSRLTVL.

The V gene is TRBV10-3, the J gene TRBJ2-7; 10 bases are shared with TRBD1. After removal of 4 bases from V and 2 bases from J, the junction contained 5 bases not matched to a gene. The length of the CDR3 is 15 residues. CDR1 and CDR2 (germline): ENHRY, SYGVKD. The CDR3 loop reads CAISATDRGPYEQYF. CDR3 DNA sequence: TGTGCCATCAGTGCCACCGACAGGGGGCCCTACGAGCAGTACTTC.

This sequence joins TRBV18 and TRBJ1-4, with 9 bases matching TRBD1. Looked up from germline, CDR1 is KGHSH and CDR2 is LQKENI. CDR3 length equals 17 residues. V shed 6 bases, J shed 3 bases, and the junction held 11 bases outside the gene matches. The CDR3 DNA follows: TGTGCCAGCTCTCGCTTTGACAGGGGGTCGCCTAATGAAAAACTGTTTTTT. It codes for CASSRFDRGSPNEKLFF.

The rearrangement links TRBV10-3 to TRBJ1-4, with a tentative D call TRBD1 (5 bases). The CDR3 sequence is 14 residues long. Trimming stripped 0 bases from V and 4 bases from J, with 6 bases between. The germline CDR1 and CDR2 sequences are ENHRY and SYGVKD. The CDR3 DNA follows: TGTGCCATCAGTGAGTCCGGGGGTAATGAAAAACTGTTTTTT. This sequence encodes CAISESGGNEKLFF.

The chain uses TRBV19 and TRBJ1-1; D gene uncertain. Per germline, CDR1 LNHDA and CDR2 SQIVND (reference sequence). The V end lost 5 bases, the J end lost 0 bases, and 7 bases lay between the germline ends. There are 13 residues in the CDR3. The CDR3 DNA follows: TGTGCCAGTAGTTTGGGCCTGAACACTGAAGCTTTCTTT. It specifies CASSLGLNTEAFF.

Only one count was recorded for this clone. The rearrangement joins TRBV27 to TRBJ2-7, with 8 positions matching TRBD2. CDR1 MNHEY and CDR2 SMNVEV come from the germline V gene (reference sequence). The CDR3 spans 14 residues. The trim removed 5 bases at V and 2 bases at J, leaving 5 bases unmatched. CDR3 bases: TGTGCCAGCAGTCGGACTAGCTCCCCCTACGAGCAGTACTTC. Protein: CASSRTSSPYEQYF.

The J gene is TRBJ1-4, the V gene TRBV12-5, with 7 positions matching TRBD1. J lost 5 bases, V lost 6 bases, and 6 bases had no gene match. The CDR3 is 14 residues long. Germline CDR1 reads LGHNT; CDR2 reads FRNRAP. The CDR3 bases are TGTGCTAGTGGGCCGGGACAGCCCAATGAAAAACTGTTTTTT. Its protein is CASGPGQPNEKLFF.

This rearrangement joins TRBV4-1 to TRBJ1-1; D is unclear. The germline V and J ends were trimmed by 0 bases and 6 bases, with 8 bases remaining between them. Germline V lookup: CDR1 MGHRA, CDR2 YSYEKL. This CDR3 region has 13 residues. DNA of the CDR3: TGCGCCAGCAGCCAAGAAGCGCTCGCTGAAGCTTTCTTT. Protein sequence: CASSQEALAEAFF.

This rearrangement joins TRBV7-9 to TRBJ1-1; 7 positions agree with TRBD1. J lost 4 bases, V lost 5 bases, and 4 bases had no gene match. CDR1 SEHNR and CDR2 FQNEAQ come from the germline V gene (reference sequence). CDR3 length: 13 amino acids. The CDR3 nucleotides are TGTGCCAGCAGCCGACAGGGTAGCACTGAAGCTTTCTTT. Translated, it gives CASSRQGSTEAFF.

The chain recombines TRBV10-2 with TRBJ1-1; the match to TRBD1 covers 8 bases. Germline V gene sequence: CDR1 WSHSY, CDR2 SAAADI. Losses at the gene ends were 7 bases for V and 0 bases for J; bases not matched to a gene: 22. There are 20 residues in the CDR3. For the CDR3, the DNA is TGCGCCAGCAAAGGGAGGGGCACAGGGGACAGGACGAAGATGAACACTGAAGCTTTCTTT. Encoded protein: CASKGRGTGDRTKMNTEAFF.

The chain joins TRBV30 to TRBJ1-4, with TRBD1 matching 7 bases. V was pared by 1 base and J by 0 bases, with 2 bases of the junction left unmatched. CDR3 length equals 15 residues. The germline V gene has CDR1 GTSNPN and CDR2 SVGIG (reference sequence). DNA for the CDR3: TGTGCCTGGAGTGGGCAGGGGGCAACTAATGAAAAACTGTTTTTT. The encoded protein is CAWSGQGATNEKLFF.

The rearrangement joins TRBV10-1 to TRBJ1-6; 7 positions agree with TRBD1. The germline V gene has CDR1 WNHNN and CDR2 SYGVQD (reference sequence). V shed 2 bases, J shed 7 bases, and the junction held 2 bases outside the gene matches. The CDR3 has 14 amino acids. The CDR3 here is CASSERGLNSPLHF. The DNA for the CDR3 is TGCGCCAGCAGTGAGAGGGGGCTCAATTCACCCCTCCACTTT.

CDR3 in DNA: TGTGCCAGCAGCCCAGGACACCTGAACACCGGGGAGCTGTTTTTT. Translation gives CASSPGHLNTGELFF. The chain employs TRBV4-2 and TRBJ2-2; the D gene is possibly TRBD1 (5 bases). The germline gives CDR1 LGHNA, CDR2 YNFKEQ. V gave up 4 bases and J gave up 1 base, with 10 bases separating them. There are 15 residues in the CDR3.

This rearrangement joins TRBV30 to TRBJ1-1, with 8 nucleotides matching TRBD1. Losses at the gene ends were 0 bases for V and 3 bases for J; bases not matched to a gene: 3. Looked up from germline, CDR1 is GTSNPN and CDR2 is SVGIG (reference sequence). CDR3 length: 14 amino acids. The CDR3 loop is CAWSVPDRDTEAFF. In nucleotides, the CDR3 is TGTGCCTGGAGTGTTCCGGACAGGGACACTGAAGCTTTCTTT. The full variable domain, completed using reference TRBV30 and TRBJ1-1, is SQTIHQWPATLVQPVGSPLSLECTVEGTSNPNLYWYRQAAGRGLQLLFYSVGIGQISSEVPQNLSASRPQDRQFILSSKKLLLSDSGFYLCAWSVPDRDTEAFFGQGTRLTVV.

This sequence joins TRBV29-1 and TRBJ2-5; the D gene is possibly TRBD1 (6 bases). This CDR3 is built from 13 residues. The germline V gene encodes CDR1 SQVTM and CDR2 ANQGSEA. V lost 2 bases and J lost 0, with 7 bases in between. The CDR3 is CSVERGNQETQYF. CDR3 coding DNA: TGCAGCGTTGAAAGGGGGAACCAAGAGACCCAGTACTTC. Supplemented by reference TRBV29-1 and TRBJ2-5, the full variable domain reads SAVISQKPSRDICQRGTSLTIQCQVDSQVTMMFWYRQQPGQSLTLIATANQGSEATYESGFVIDKFPISRPNLTFSTLTVSNMSPEDSSIYLCSVERGNQETQYFGPGTRLLVL.

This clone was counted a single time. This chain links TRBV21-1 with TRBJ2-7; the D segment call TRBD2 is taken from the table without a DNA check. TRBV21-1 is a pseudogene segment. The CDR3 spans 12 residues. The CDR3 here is CASSNEEYEQYF. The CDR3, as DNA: TGTGCCAGCAGCAATGAGGAGTACGAGCAGTACTTC.

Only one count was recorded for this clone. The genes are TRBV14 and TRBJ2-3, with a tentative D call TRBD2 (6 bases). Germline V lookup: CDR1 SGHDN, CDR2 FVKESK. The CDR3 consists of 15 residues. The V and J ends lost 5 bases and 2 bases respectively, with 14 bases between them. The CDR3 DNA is TGTGCCAGCAGCTCTTGGCGGGGCTACACAGATACGCAGTATTTT. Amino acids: CASSSWRGYTDTQYF.

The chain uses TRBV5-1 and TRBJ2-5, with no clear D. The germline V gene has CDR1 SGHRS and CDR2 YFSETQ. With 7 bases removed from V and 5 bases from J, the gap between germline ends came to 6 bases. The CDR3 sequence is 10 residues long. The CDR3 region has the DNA TGCGCCAGCCGGTCCGAGACCCAGTACTTC. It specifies CASRSETQYF.

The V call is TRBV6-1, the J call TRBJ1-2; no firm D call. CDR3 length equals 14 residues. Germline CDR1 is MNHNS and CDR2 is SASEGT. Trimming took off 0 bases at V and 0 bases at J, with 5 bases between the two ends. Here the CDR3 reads CASSEATANYGYTF. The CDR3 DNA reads TGTGCCAGCAGTGAAGCTACGGCTAACTATGGCTACACCTTC.

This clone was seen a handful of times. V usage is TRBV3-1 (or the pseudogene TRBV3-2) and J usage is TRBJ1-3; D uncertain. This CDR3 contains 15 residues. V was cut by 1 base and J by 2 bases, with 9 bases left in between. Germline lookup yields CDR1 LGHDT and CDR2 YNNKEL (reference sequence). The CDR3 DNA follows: TGTGCCAGCAGCCAAGTGGACGGGGCTGGAAACACCATATATTTT. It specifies CASSQVDGAGNTIYF.

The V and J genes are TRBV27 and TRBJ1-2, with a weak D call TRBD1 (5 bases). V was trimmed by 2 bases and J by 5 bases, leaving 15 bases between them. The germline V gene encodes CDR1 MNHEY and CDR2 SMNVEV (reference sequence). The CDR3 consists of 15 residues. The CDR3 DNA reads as TGTGCCAGCAGTTTACGGCAGGGTGTCGGGTATGGCTACACCTTC. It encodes CASSLRQGVGYGYTF.